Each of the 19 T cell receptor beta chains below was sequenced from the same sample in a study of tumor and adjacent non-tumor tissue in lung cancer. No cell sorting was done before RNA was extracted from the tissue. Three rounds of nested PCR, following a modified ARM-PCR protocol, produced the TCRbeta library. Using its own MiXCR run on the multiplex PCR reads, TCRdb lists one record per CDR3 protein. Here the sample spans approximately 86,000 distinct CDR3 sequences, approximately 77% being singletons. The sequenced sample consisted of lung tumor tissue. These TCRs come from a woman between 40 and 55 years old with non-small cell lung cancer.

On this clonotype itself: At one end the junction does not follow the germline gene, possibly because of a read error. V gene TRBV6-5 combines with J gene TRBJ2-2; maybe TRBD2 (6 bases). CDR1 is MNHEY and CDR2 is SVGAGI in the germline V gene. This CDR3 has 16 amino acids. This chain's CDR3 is CASSYRRVAARGELFF. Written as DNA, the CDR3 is TGTGCCAGTAGTTATCGGAGGGTCGCGGCCCGTGGAGAGCTGTTTTTT.

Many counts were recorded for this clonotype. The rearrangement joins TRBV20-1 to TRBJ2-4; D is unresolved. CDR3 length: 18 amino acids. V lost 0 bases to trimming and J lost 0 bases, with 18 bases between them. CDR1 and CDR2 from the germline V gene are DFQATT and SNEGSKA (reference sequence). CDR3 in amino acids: CSARDSPNPLLAKNIQYF. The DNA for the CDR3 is TGCAGTGCTAGAGATTCTCCAAACCCCCTTTTAGCCAAAAACATTCAGTACTTC.

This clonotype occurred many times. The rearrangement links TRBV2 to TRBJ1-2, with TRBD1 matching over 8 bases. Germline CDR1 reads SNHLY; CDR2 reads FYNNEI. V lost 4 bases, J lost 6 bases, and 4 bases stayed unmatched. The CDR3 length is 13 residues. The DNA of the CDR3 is TGTGCCAGCAGTGCGCAGGGGGCGGATGGCTACACCTTC. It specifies CASSAQGADGYTF.

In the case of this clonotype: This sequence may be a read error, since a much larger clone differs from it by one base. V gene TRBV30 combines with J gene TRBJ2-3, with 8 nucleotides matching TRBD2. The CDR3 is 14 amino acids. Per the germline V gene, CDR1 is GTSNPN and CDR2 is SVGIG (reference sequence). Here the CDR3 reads CALSSGSGADTQYF. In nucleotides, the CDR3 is TGTGCCTTGAGTAGTGGTAGCGGGGCAGATACGCAGTATTTT.

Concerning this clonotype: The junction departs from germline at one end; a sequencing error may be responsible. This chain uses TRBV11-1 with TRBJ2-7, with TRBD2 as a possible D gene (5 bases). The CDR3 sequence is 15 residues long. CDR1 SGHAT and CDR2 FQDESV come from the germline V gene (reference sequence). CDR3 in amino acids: CASSIRADGVYEEYF. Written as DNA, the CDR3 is TGTGCCAGCAGCATCCGAGCAGACGGGGTCTACGAGGAGTACTTC.

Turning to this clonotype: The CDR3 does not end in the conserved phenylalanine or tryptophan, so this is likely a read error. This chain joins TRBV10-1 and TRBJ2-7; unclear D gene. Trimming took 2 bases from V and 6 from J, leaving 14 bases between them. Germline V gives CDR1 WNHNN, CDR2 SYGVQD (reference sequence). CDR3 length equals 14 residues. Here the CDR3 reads CASSEVGPTGEQYS. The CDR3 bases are TGCGCCAGCAGTGAGGTCGGGCCGACGGGCGAGCAGTACTCC.

CDR3 region: CSVDTSGWNERFF. The CDR3 bases are TGCAGCGTTGATACTAGCGGGTGGAATGAGCGCTTCTTC. The chain couples TRBV29-1 to TRBJ2-1; the match to TRBD2 covers 9 bases. The CDR3 is 13 amino acids. Per germline, CDR1 SQVTM and CDR2 ANQGSEA. The trim removed 3 bases at V and 16 bases at J, leaving 13 bases unmatched.

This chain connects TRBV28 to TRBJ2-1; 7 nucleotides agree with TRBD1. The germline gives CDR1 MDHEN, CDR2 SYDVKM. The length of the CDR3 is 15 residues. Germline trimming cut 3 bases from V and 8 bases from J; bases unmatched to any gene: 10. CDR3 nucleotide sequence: TGTGCCAGCAGTTTCTCGGGGACAGTGTACTATGAGCAGTTCTTC. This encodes CASSFSGTVYYEQFF.

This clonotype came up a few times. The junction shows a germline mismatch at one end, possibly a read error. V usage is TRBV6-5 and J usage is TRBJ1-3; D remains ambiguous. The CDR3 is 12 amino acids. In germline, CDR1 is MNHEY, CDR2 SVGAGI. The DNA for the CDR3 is TGTACCAGCAGTCACGACAGAAACACCATATATTTT. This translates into CTSSHDRNTIYF.

The CDR3 sequence is CSARVITTGNTIYF. CDR3 in DNA: TGCAGTGCTAGGGTTATTACCACTGGAAACACCATATATTTT. The V call is TRBV20-1, the J call TRBJ1-3, with D uncertain. The CDR3 extends over 14 amino acids. Germline CDR1 reads DFQATT; CDR2 reads SNEGSKA (reference sequence). With 3 bases removed from V and 2 bases from J, the gap between germline ends came to 11 bases.

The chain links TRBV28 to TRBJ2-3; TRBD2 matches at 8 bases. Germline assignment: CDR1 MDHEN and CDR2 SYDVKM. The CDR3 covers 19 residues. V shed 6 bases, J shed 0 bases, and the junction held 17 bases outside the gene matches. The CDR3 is CASRNRTNGRALSTDTQYF. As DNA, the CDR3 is TGTGCCAGCAGGAACAGGACTAACGGGAGGGCCCTAAGCACAGATACGCAGTATTTT.

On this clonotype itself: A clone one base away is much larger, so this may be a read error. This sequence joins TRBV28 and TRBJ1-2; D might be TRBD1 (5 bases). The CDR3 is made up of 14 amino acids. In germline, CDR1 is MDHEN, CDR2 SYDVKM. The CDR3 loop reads CASNLAGTAGSYTF. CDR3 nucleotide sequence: TGTGCCAGCAATTTAGCAGGGACGGCGGGAAGCTACACCTTC.

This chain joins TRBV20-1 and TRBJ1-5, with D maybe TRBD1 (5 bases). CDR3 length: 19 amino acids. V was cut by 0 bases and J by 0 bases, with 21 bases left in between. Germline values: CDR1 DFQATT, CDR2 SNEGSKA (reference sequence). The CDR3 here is CSARDLTGIGDYSNQPQHF. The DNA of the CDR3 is TGCAGTGCTAGAGACTTAACCGGGATAGGGGATTATAGCAATCAGCCCCAGCATTTT.

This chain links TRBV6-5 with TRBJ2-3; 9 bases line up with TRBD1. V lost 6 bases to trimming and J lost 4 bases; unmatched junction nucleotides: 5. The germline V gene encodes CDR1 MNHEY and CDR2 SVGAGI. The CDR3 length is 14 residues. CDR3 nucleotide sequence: TGTGCCAGCAGAGTGACAGGGGGGCCAGATACGCAGTATTTT. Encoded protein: CASRVTGGPDTQYF.

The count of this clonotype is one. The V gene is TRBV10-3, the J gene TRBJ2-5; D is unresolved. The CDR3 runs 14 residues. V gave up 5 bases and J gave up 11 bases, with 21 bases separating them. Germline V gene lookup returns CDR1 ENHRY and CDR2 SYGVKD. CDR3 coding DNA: TGTGCCATCAGTCGGACGGAAGATCAAGAGATTCAGTACTTC. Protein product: CAISRTEDQEIQYF.

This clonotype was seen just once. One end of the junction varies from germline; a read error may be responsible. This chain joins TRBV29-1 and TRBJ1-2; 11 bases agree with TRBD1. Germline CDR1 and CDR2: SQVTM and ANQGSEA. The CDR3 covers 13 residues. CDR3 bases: TGCAGCATTCTCGGACAGGGGGCGAGCGGCTATACCTTT. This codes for CSILGQGASGYTF.

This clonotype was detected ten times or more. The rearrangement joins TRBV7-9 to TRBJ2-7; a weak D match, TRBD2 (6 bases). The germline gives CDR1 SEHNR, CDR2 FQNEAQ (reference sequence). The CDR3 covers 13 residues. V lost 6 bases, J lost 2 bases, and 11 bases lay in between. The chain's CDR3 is CASREGLTYEQYF. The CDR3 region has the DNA TGTGCCAGCAGGGAGGGGCTTACCTACGAGCAGTACTTC.

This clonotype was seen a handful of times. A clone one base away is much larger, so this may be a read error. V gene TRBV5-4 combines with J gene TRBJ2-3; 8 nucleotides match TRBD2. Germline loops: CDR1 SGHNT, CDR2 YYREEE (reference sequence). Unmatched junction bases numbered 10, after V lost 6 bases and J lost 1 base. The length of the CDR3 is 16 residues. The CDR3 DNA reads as TGTGCCAGCAACTCGGCGGGGGGCCGGGGCACAGATACGCAGTATTTT. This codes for CASNSAGGRGTDTQYF.

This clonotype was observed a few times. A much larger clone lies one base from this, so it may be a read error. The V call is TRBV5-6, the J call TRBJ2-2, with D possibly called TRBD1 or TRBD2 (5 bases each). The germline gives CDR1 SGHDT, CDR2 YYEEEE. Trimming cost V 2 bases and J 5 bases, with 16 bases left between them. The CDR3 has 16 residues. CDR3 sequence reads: CASSFWGLGDTGELFF. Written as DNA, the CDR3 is TGTGCCAGCAGCTTTTGGGGATTGGGGGATACCGGGGAGCTGTTTTTT.